These T cell receptor beta chains were read from a single sample in a study of cytomegalovirus exposure and HLA in healthy donors. The repertoire was sequenced with immunoSEQ multiplex PCR; TCRdb's copy has only in-frame clones and lacks some. Among 100,000 to 150,000 clones, just under 75% were seen once, and the ten largest hold about 4.3%. The sample taken for sequencing was PBMCs. The receptors stem from a man aged 55-75 years in good health and CMV-seropositive. Each CDR3 is given with its conserved first and last residue. Fields, in order: V gene, clone size, J gene, D gene, CDR3 protein, CDR3 DNA. A D gene is named only where the DNA matches it firmly. Clone size is not always given. Where it is, it says once, few, many or a class for expanded clones.

V gene: TRBV9; clone size: .; J gene: TRBJ1-4; D gene: TRBD1; CDR3 protein: CASSATGTGDLSVSEKLFF; CDR3 DNA: TGTGCCAGCAGCGCCACCGGGACAGGGGATTTAAGTGTCAGTGAAAAACTGTTTTTT
V gene: TRBV2; clone size: .; J gene: TRBJ2-4; D gene: TRBD1; CDR3 protein: CASSEASRGKYF; CDR3 DNA: TGTGCCAGCAGTGAAGCGAGCAGGGGGAAGTACTTC
V gene: TRBV15; clone size: .; J gene: TRBJ2-7; D gene: TRBD2; CDR3 protein: CATSKERGTSYEQYF; CDR3 DNA: TGTGCCACCAGCAAGGAGCGGGGGACCTCCTACGAGCAGTACTTC
V gene: TRBV5-1; clone size: few; J gene: TRBJ2-1; D gene: TRBD1; CDR3 protein: CASSYIPGQGNEQFF; CDR3 DNA: TGCGCCAGCAGCTACATCCCGGGACAGGGGAATGAGCAGTTCTTC
V gene: TRBV18; clone size: .; J gene: TRBJ1-4; D gene: .; CDR3 protein: CASSPPRAGVNEKLFF; CDR3 DNA: TGTGCCAGCTCACCACCGAGAGCGGGGGTAAATGAAAAACTGTTTTTT
V gene: TRBV5-6; clone size: .; J gene: TRBJ2-5; D gene: TRBD1; CDR3 protein: CASSLAAGGMETQYF; CDR3 DNA: TGTGCCAGCAGCTTGGCGGCAGGGGGCATGGAGACCCAGTACTTC
V gene: TRBV7-9; clone size: .; J gene: TRBJ2-3; D gene: TRBD2; CDR3 protein: CASSQGLAADTQYF; CDR3 DNA: TGTGCCAGCAGTCAGGGACTAGCTGCAGATACGCAGTATTTT
V gene: TRBV18; clone size: .; J gene: TRBJ2-7; D gene: TRBD1; CDR3 protein: CASSPGQLYEQYF; CDR3 DNA: TGTGCCAGCTCACCGGGACAGTTATACGAGCAGTACTTC
V gene: TRBV5-5; clone size: once; J gene: TRBJ2-1; D gene: TRBD1; CDR3 protein: CASSFGQGAHNEQFF; CDR3 DNA: TGTGCCAGCAGCTTCGGACAGGGGGCCCACAATGAGCAGTTCTTC
V gene: TRBV6-1; clone size: medium-sized; J gene: TRBJ1-5; D gene: .; CDR3 protein: CASKWHNQPQHF; CDR3 DNA: TGTGCCAGCAAGTGGCACAATCAGCCCCAGCATTTT
V gene: TRBV7-3; clone size: .; J gene: TRBJ1-6; D gene: .; CDR3 protein: CASSPLPGNSPLHF; CDR3 DNA: TGTGCCAGCAGCCCCCTTCCGGGTAATTCACCCCTCCACTTT
V gene: TRBV9; clone size: .; J gene: TRBJ1-1; D gene: TRBD1; CDR3 protein: CASSVVIGGQRNTEAFF; CDR3 DNA: TGTGCCAGCAGCGTAGTAATTGGGGGACAGAGGAACACTGAAGCTTTCTTT
V gene: TRBV30; clone size: .; J gene: TRBJ1-1; D gene: .; CDR3 protein: CAWAGENTEAFF; CDR3 DNA: TGTGCCTGGGCGGGGGAAAACACTGAAGCTTTCTTT
V gene: TRBV18; clone size: .; J gene: TRBJ1-6; D gene: .; CDR3 protein: CASSLQGINSPLHF; CDR3 DNA: TGTGCCAGCTCACTACAGGGAATCAATTCACCCCTCCACTTT
V gene: TRBV9; clone size: .; J gene: TRBJ1-6; D gene: .; CDR3 protein: CASSGTDAGDSPLHF; CDR3 DNA: TGTGCCAGCAGCGGGACAGACGCCGGCGATTCACCCCTCCACTTT
V gene: TRBV5-1; clone size: .; J gene: TRBJ2-7; D gene: .; CDR3 protein: CASSLGTNAYEQYF; CDR3 DNA: TGCGCCAGCAGCTTGGGGACAAATGCCTACGAGCAGTACTTC
V gene: TRBV19; clone size: .; J gene: TRBJ1-2; D gene: .; CDR3 protein: CASTQGIYGYTF; CDR3 DNA: TGTGCCAGTACCCAGGGTATCTATGGCTACACCTTC
V gene: TRBV5-4; clone size: .; J gene: TRBJ1-6; D gene: TRBD1; CDR3 protein: CASSLDRDYSPLHF; CDR3 DNA: TGTGCCAGCAGCTTAGACAGGGACTATTCACCCCTCCACTTT
V gene: TRBV5-1; clone size: .; J gene: TRBJ2-3; D gene: TRBD2; CDR3 protein: CASSFPLAKDTDTQYF; CDR3 DNA: TGCGCCAGCAGCTTCCCACTAGCGAAAGACACAGATACGCAGTATTTT
V gene: TRBV4-1; clone size: once; J gene: TRBJ1-6; D gene: TRBD1; CDR3 protein: CASSQTGTGNSPLHF; CDR3 DNA: TGCGCCAGCAGCCAAACCGGGACAGGGAATTCACCCCTCCACTTT
V gene: TRBV4-1; clone size: .; J gene: TRBJ1-1; D gene: TRBD1; CDR3 protein: CASSQDQGRQGRQEAFF; CDR3 DNA: TGCGCCAGCAGCCAAGATCAGGGAAGACAGGGTAGGCAGGAAGCTTTCTTT
V gene: TRBV5-1; clone size: .; J gene: TRBJ2-3; D gene: TRBD1; CDR3 protein: CASSLGQGGTDTQYF; CDR3 DNA: TGCGCCAGCAGCTTGGGCCAGGGGGGCACAGATACGCAGTATTTT
V gene: TRBV5-1; clone size: few; J gene: TRBJ2-7; D gene: TRBD1; CDR3 protein: CASSFDGQGWYEQYF; CDR3 DNA: TGCGCCAGCAGCTTCGACGGACAGGGTTGGTACGAGCAGTACTTC
V gene: TRBV28; clone size: few; J gene: TRBJ1-2; D gene: TRBD1; CDR3 protein: CASRPTGGYGYTF; CDR3 DNA: TGTGCCAGCAGACCGACAGGGGGCTATGGCTACACCTTC
V gene: TRBV7-6; clone size: .; J gene: TRBJ2-3; D gene: .; CDR3 protein: CASSWSSSGTDTQYF; CDR3 DNA: TGTGCCAGCAGCTGGAGTAGCAGCGGCACAGATACGCAGTATTTT
V gene: TRBV5-1; clone size: .; J gene: TRBJ1-6; D gene: .; CDR3 protein: CASSSRGGGNSPLHF; CDR3 DNA: TGCGCCAGCAGCTCCCGTGGGGGAGGTAATTCACCCCTCCACTTT
V gene: TRBV6-5; clone size: .; J gene: TRBJ1-6; D gene: .; CDR3 protein: CASSYSTAGDSPLHF; CDR3 DNA: TGTGCCAGCAGTTACTCGACGGCCGGGGATTCACCCCTCCACTTT
V gene: TRBV5-4; clone size: .; J gene: TRBJ1-1; D gene: .; CDR3 protein: CASSLDSTERHAFF; CDR3 DNA: TGTGCCAGCAGCTTGGATTCGACAGAGAGGCATGCTTTCTTT
V gene: TRBV19; clone size: .; J gene: TRBJ1-6; D gene: .; CDR3 protein: CASSIDNRSLHF; CDR3 DNA: TGTGCCAGTAGTATAGACAACAGGTCCCTCCACTTT
V gene: TRBV27; clone size: .; J gene: TRBJ1-6; D gene: .; CDR3 protein: CASSFHPAPGGGSPLHF; CDR3 DNA: TGTGCCAGCAGTTTTCACCCCGCGCCTGGGGGCGGTTCACCCCTCCACTTT
V gene: TRBV6-1; clone size: .; J gene: TRBJ1-2; D gene: .; CDR3 protein: CASSPFAQANYGYTF; CDR3 DNA: TGTGCCAGCAGCCCTTTCGCCCAGGCGAACTATGGCTACACCTTC